This TCR beta chain is drawn from a study of shared clonotypes between healthy human individuals. Points from the study as a whole: Represented diversity, genetic and exposure-history alike, was limited by few donors. Compared with clonotypes that all four donors shared, non-shared clonotypes had lower generation probabilities.

Germline loops: CDR1 SEHNR, CDR2 FQNEAQ (reference sequence). With 6 bases removed from V and 1 base from J, the gap between germline ends came to 17 bases. This CDR3 has 16 amino acids. Profiled with immunoSEQ multiplex PCR; TCRdb holds only in-frame clones, not every one. Of 2 million to 3 million clones in the sample, roughly nine tenths were seen once. Every contributor of samples was a Caucasian grown-up residing in Nashville, Tennessee. To note about this clone: Its antigen is unknown.

The source of this sequence is a man between 18 and 35 years old in good health. The material sequenced was naive CD4+ T cells sorted from blood. Subset indicated: CD45RA+ positively selected. The V call is TRBV7-9, the J call TRBJ2-3; D could derive from TRBD1 or TRBD2 (6 bases each). The CDR3 DNA sequence: TGTGCCAGCAGTTCCCCGTCGGGGGCTCGCACAGATACGCAGTATTTT. Translating it yields CASSSPSGARTDTQYF.